This T cell receptor beta chain originates from a study of blood T cells in healthy people across ages (dated by TCRdb to 2014 to 2015). For the study in its entirety: Template switching captured roughly one uniquely barcoded TCR beta cDNA molecule per two T cells in model experiments. Using the same blood draw, the study looked at two additional independent replicas of 1 million unique cDNA reads for two donors, one aged 18 to 30 and the other aged 80 or older. The donors were divided into four age groups: young (average about 16 years), middle-aged (approximately 39), aged (roughly 60) and long-lived (about 90). Using deep sequencing normalized with unique cDNA molecular identifiers, the study measured how TCR beta repertoire diversity changes with age. To avoid experimental bias, donors of different ages were spread randomly across the sequencing lanes.

Libraries were constructed by 5' RACE. TCRdb lists the instrument as Illumina HiSeq 2500. A second PCR of about 6 to 11 cycles was performed with a sample-barcoded 5' primer and a J-beta primer mix. A unique molecular identifier was introduced onto each TCR beta cDNA molecule by a template-switch 5' adaptor carrying 12 random nucleotides. At least 2.5 million CDR3-containing paired-end reads were obtained from each sample. First-strand cDNA was synthesized from all RNA with the Mint cDNA synthesis kit, primed by a TRBC-specific oligonucleotide. Following uracil-DNA glycosylase treatment, a first 18-cycle PCR with universal primers M1SS and BC2_uni_R was performed on all cDNA. The original pipeline was this. Each sample was normalized by randomly selecting 1 million high-quality reads, each carrying a distinct molecular identifier. Instead of being binned into consensus sequences, reads with shared molecular identifiers were discarded. MiTCR, with a Q25 quality threshold and the strictest error-elimination algorithm, was used for CDR3 identification, clonotype clustering and error correction. A nonparametric unseen species model with Euler transformation was used to estimate a lower bound on total TCR beta diversity. The public reads were reanalyzed by TCRdb: fastp trimming at Q25, MiXCR alignment, in-frame beta chains only. A single entry per CDR3 protein holds the most common genes and DNA from its merged rows. The V and J calls, along with clone size, are taken from TCRdb and not from the paper's own processing. Counted in this sample were roughly 700,000 distinct CDR3 sequences; 32% of them appeared once. The ten largest account for 15% of the sample.

The donors were roughly 39 Caucasian individuals from Russia, aged roughly 6 to 100 years, who were systemically healthy. Roughly 9 milliliters of peripheral blood were drawn from each donor into EDTA-treated Vacutainer tubes. Ficoll-Paque density-gradient centrifugation was used to isolate PBMCs, with at least 6.5 million per sample. Total RNA was extracted from PBMCs with Trizol reagent, with at least 5.5 micrograms obtained per sample. Naive CD45RAhigh/CD27high T cell percentages were measured by flow cytometry on a PBMC aliquot from every donor. This clonotype was seen at least ten times. Its recognized antigen is unknown. No base quality values were provided; no much bigger clone lies one nucleotide off. V drops 1 base and J drops 3 bases, leaving 11 bases in between. Including the terminal cysteine and phenylalanine, the CDR3 comprises 15 residues. The kept DNA is CDR3 alone, 45 bases in frame from the first base. CDR1 SGHDT and CDR2 YYEEEE are derived from the germline V gene.

Overall study results and their limits: Since profiling was done on bulk unsorted PBMCs, naive and antigen-experienced compartments could not be conclusively compared. Observed TCR beta diversity per million T cells fell roughly linearly with age, and a significant reduction was already apparent by age around 39. Estimates of total diversity based on one million sequenced T cells were considered lower bounds and underestimates. Donor CMV infection status was unknown, potentially confounding age-related changes in expanded clonotypes. There was a strong correlation between observed TCR beta diversity and the percentage of naive T cells measured by flow cytometry. The long-lived group showed more naive CD4+ T cells, fewer expanded clones and increased TCR diversity than the aged group, suggesting age selection.

The chain is made from TRBV5-6 and TRBJ1-5, with no confident D gene call. Sequencing was done on a sample of blood. The receptor's source is a woman older than 75 in good health. Donor details come from another sample of the same person, matched by shared clones. The sequenced DNA: TGTGCCAGCAGCTTGTTCGGGTCTTACAATCAGCCCCAGCATTTT. This translates into CASSLFGSYNQPQHF. Where the CDR3 stops, the reference TRBV5-6 and TRBJ1-5 genes take over; the full variable domain is DAGVTQSPTHLIKTRGQQVTLRCSPKSGHDTVSWYQQALGQGPQFIFQYYEEEERQRGNFPDRFSGHQFPNYSSELNVNALLLGDSALYLCASSLFGSYNQPQHFGDGTRLSIL.